The 8 T cell receptor beta chains reported below all come from one sample, sequenced in a study of blood T cell repertoires in COVID-19. Sequencing was performed with immunoSEQ multiplex PCR; in TCRdb, only in-frame clones are kept and a portion is missing. The sample has over 200,000 clones, approximately 86% seen once. The specimen was peripheral blood. These receptors came from a human donor in a cohort sampled during active COVID-19.

The chain is built from TRBV9 and TRBJ2-5, with 7 bases fitting TRBD1. There are 15 residues in the CDR3. The V segment lost 4 bases and the J segment 1 base; nucleotides outside the gene matches: 7. CDR1 and CDR2 from the germline V gene are SGDLS and YYNGEE. Here the CDR3 DNA reads TGTGCCAGCAGCCCGGGACAGAGGATCCAAGAGACCCAGTACTTC. Translated: CASSPGQRIQETQYF.

This clone has only a few counts. The chain combines TRBV30 with TRBJ1-2, with 11 bases fitting TRBD1. The length of the CDR3 is 15 residues. The V and J ends lost 4 bases and 8 bases, in that order; junction bases with no gene match: 12. Germline V CDR1 and CDR2: GTSNPN, SVGIG (reference sequence). CDR3 DNA sequence: TGTGCCTGGAACGACCGAGGACAGGGGGCTGAGGGCTACACCTTC. Translating gives CAWNDRGQGAEGYTF.

The J gene is TRBJ2-5, the V gene TRBV5-6; no clear D gene. The CDR3 runs to 13 residues. Trimming stripped 0 bases from V and 1 base from J, with 4 bases between. In germline, CDR1 is SGHDT, CDR2 YYEEEE. CDR3 DNA sequence: TGTGCCAGCAGCTTGGGGGCCCAAGAGACCCAGTACTTC. It is translated as CASSLGAQETQYF.

The CDR3 DNA sequence: TGTGCCAGCGAGGAGGGTCAGGGTGTCACTGAAGCTTTCTTT. Its translation: CASEEGQGVTEAFF. V usage is TRBV7-9 and J usage is TRBJ1-1, with D perhaps TRBD1 (5 bases). This CDR3 region has 14 residues. CDR1 and CDR2 from the germline V gene are SEHNR and FQNEAQ (reference sequence). With 8 bases removed from V and 4 bases from J, the gap between germline ends came to 17 bases.

The V gene is TRBV11-2, the J gene TRBJ1-2, with 8 nucleotides matching TRBD1. Per germline, CDR1 SGHAT and CDR2 FQNNGV. V trimming: 5 bases; J trimming: 2 bases; junction bases outside the gene matches: 7. This CDR3 region has 15 residues. In DNA, the CDR3 is TGTGCCAGCAGCACCCTGACAGGGGCGAACTATGGCTACACCTTC. Its translation is CASSTLTGANYGYTF.

The chain is built from TRBV10-2 and TRBJ2-7; 14 bases agree with TRBD2. Germline-derived CDR1 and CDR2 are WSHSY and SAAADI. The J segment lost 5 bases and the V segment lost 7 bases, leaving 7 bases of the junction unmatched. The CDR3 has 15 residues. CDR3 DNA: TGCGCCAGCAATGGACTAGCGGGAGGTAGGAACGAGCAGTACTTC. It codes for CASNGLAGGRNEQYF.

This sequence joins TRBV29-1 and TRBJ1-5; tentative D call: TRBD1 (5 bases). Germline CDR1 and CDR2: SQVTM and ANQGSEA. Trimming cost V 7 bases and J 0 bases, with 16 bases left between them. This CDR3 comprises 15 residues. In nucleotides, the CDR3 is TGCAGCGCCGCCTTAGGGGTAGATAGCAATCAGCCCCAGCATTTT. Translating gives CSAALGVDSNQPQHF.

The chain links TRBV28 to TRBJ2-7; TRBD1 matches at 8 bases. The CDR3 has 16 amino acids. V trimming: 6 bases; J trimming: 7 bases; junction bases outside the gene matches: 17. Per germline, CDR1 MDHEN and CDR2 SYDVKM. The CDR3, as DNA: TGTGCCAGCAGGGAGACAGGGGACACTAGTCCTTGGGAGCAGTACTTC. Translating gives CASRETGDTSPWEQYF.